This entry lists 24 T cell receptor beta chains sequenced from one sample in a study of cytomegalovirus exposure and HLA in healthy donors. PCR involved 60 Vbeta and 13 Jbeta primers. Generated by immunoSEQ multiplex PCR, the TCRdb table keeps only in-frame clones and is missing some. The data contain about 98,000 clones, roughly 77% of them singletons. Sample: PBMCs. These receptors were taken from a man aged 40-55 years in good health and CMV-seronegative.

V usage is TRBV4-3 and J usage is TRBJ1-2; 7 bases line up with TRBD1. The CDR3 has 14 residues. Per germline, CDR1 LGHNA and CDR2 YSLEER. The junction had 9 bases not matched to a gene; V was cut back by 6 bases and J by 5 bases. Here the CDR3 reads CASSSGQVGYGYTF. The CDR3, as DNA: TGCGCCAGCAGTTCCGGACAGGTCGGTTATGGCTACACCTTC.

The chain is built from TRBV9 and TRBJ2-1; possibly TRBD1 for D (5 bases). The V gene lost 4 bases and the J gene lost 3 bases, with 8 bases spanning the gap. This CDR3 spans 13 amino acids. CDR1 and CDR2 from the germline V gene are SGDLS and YYNGEE. In nucleotides, the CDR3 is TGTGCCAGCAGCCCGGACAACTACAATGAGCAGTTCTTC. The encoded protein is CASSPDNYNEQFF.

V and J are TRBV19 and TRBJ2-3; D perhaps matches TRBD1 (5 bases). Germline V gives CDR1 LNHDA, CDR2 SQIVND (reference sequence). V lost 1 base and J 3 bases, leaving 14 bases between the germline ends. CDR3 length: 16 residues. The CDR3 nucleotides are TGTGCCAGTAGTATAGTCAACAGAAGGGGAACAGATACGCAGTATTTT. Its protein product is CASSIVNRRGTDTQYF.

The chain carries TRBV10-3 and TRBJ1-2; TRBD1 aligns across 9 bases. The CDR3 consists of 13 residues. CDR1 and CDR2 (germline): ENHRY, SYGVKD. Germline trimming cut 6 bases from V and 8 bases from J; bases unmatched to any gene: 7. The CDR3 is CAISGTGLRGYTF. In DNA form, the CDR3 reads TGTGCCATCAGCGGGACAGGGCTACGAGGCTACACCTTC.

The chain recombines TRBV29-1 with TRBJ2-1, with 15 bases aligning to TRBD2. After removal of 2 bases from V and 6 bases from J, the junction contained 5 bases not matched to a gene. The CDR3 runs 16 residues. Germline loops: CDR1 SQVTM, CDR2 ANQGSEA. The CDR3 nucleotides are TGCAGCGTTGAACTCGGACTAGCGGGGGGGCGCAATGAGCAGTTCTTC. Translated: CSVELGLAGGRNEQFF.

This clone was seen once. The J gene is TRBJ1-6, the V gene TRBV2, with 11 positions matching TRBD1. CDR3 size: 16 residues. V was pared by 4 bases and J by 7 bases, with 6 bases of the junction left unmatched. Germline-derived CDR1 and CDR2 are SNHLY and FYNNEI. In DNA, the CDR3 is TGTGCCAGCAGTGCGGACAGGGGGCTTAACAATTCACCCCTCCACTTT. It encodes CASSADRGLNNSPLHF.

This clone was detected only a few times. The V call is TRBV10-1, the J call TRBJ1-1; D remains unclear. The CDR3 is made up of 13 amino acids. V was cut by 4 bases and J by 11 bases, with 17 bases left in between. CDR1 WNHNN and CDR2 SYGVQD come from the germline V gene (reference sequence). DNA of the CDR3: TGCGCCAGCAGTGTTTTGTTCGGAGGGATCGCTTTCTTT. Protein: CASSVLFGGIAFF.

This clone was found once. CDR3 bases: TGTGCCAGCTCACCAGGACAGAACGACTACACCTTC. Encoded protein: CASSPGQNDYTF. The chain has TRBV18 and TRBJ1-2, with D possibly TRBD1 on 6 matching bases. Trimming took off 2 bases at V and 10 bases at J, with 11 bases between the two ends. Germline CDR1 is KGHSH and CDR2 is LQKENI. This CDR3 is built from 12 residues.

The chain has TRBV19 and TRBJ2-7; 8 nucleotides align to TRBD1. This CDR3 contains 14 residues. The germline gives CDR1 LNHDA, CDR2 SQIVND (reference sequence). J lost 4 bases, V lost 5 bases, and 7 bases had no gene match. Written as DNA, the CDR3 is TGTGCCAGTAGTCTCGACAGGGGAAGGTACGAGCAGTACTTC. As protein: CASSLDRGRYEQYF.

This clone occurred once. This rearrangement joins TRBV27 to TRBJ1-1, with TRBD1 matching 9 bases. The CDR3 runs 15 residues. Germline CDR1 MNHEY, CDR2 SMNVEV (reference sequence). V was clipped by 0 bases and J by 5 bases; unmatched bases: 4. The CDR3 here is CASSLSGTGKTEAFF. CDR3 sequence (DNA): TGTGCCAGCAGTTTATCGGGGACAGGGAAGACTGAAGCTTTCTTT.

This chain uses TRBV28 with TRBJ2-5; 15 positions agree with TRBD2. From germline, CDR1 is MDHEN and CDR2 SYDVKM. V trimming: 5 bases; J trimming: 5 bases; junction bases outside the gene matches: 9. This CDR3 is built from 17 residues. CDR3 coding DNA: TGTGCCAGCAGTCGAATCGAAGGACTAGCGGGGGGGGAGACCCAGTACTTC. Translating it yields CASSRIEGLAGGETQYF.

The V and J genes are TRBV5-1 and TRBJ1-2; 9 bases match TRBD1. This CDR3 contains 13 residues. The V and J ends lost 0 bases and 7 bases, in that order; junction bases with no gene match: 1. Germline V gene lookup returns CDR1 SGHRS and CDR2 YFSETQ. CDR3 DNA sequence: TGCGCCAGCAGCTTGGCGGGACAGGGTGGCTACACCTTC. This sequence encodes CASSLAGQGGYTF.

The gene calls are TRBV6-1 and TRBJ2-7; 8 bases are shared with TRBD1. With 2 bases clipped from V and 5 bases from J, the junction kept 2 bases outside the gene matches. The length of the CDR3 is 13 residues. CDR1 is MNHNS and CDR2 is SASEGT in the germline V gene. CDR3 in amino acids: CASSEPDRDEQYF. The CDR3 DNA reads as TGTGCCAGCAGTGAACCGGACAGGGACGAGCAGTACTTC.

The chain joins TRBV7-8 to TRBJ1-1; no firm D call. Germline CDR1 is SGHVS and CDR2 is FQNEAQ. V dropped 1 base and J dropped 7 bases, with 7 bases sitting between them. The CDR3 loop spans 12 amino acids. The chain's CDR3 is CASSLGLNEAFF. In DNA, the CDR3 is TGTGCCAGCAGCTTAGGACTCAATGAAGCTTTCTTT.

The V gene is TRBV7-9, the J gene TRBJ2-3, with TRBD1 matching 10 bases. The ends lost 4 bases at V and 5 bases at J; junction bases unmatched: 6. The length of the CDR3 is 15 residues. The germline CDR1 and CDR2 sequences are SEHNR and FQNEAQ (reference sequence). In DNA, the CDR3 is TGTGCCAGCAGCTCGACAGGGGGCGCTATAGATACGCAGTATTTT. This encodes CASSSTGGAIDTQYF.

This clone showed up just once. This chain links TRBV11-3 with TRBJ2-1; 9 positions agree with TRBD2. CDR1 is SGHNT and CDR2 is YENEEA in the germline V gene. There are 14 residues in the CDR3. Trimming cost V 3 bases and J 9 bases; bases outside gene matches: 6. DNA for the CDR3: TGTGCCAGCAGCTTGGGGCTAGCGGGGAGTGAGCAGTTCTTC. It translates to CASSLGLAGSEQFF.

This chain uses TRBV29-1 with TRBJ2-1, with 8 bases matching TRBD1. Trimming at V came to 3 bases and at J to 4 bases, leaving 5 bases not matched to a gene. CDR3 length equals 14 residues. CDR1 and CDR2 from the germline V gene are SQVTM and ANQGSEA. CDR3 sequence reads: CSVESDREYNEQFF. CDR3 sequence (DNA): TGCAGCGTTGAGTCGGACAGGGAGTACAATGAGCAGTTCTTC.

CDR3 in DNA: TGTGCCAGCAGTAGGTCCGGGACTAATAACTACGAGCAGTACTTC. Protein sequence: CASSRSGTNNYEQYF. This rearrangement joins TRBV27 to TRBJ2-5; 7 positions match TRBD2. The DNA matches TRBJ2-7 better at its end, which makes the J call doubtful. This CDR3 comprises 15 residues. The V gene's germline CDR1 is MNHEY and CDR2 SMNVEV (reference sequence).

The J gene is TRBJ2-3, the V gene TRBV10-1; 13 bases agree with TRBD2. The CDR3 contains 20 residues. V was clipped by 4 bases and J by 1 base; unmatched bases: 14. From germline, CDR1 is WNHNN and CDR2 SYGVQD (reference sequence). The CDR3 loop reads CASSGSRLAGGPLCTDTQYF. In DNA, the CDR3 is TGCGCCAGCAGTGGATCTCGACTAGCGGGGGGCCCTCTTTGCACAGATACGCAGTATTTT.

The chain carries TRBV2 and TRBJ1-5, with TRBD1 as a possible D gene (6 bases). CDR1 SNHLY and CDR2 FYNNEI come from the germline V gene. The germline V and J ends were trimmed by 5 bases and 0 bases, with 11 bases remaining between them. The length of the CDR3 is 15 residues. CDR3 sequence: CASSTGTYSNQPQHF. The CDR3 DNA is TGTGCCAGCAGTACAGGGACATATAGCAATCAGCCCCAGCATTTT.

The V call is TRBV18, the J call TRBJ1-5; 7 positions agree with TRBD1. The CDR3 has 16 residues. The germline gives CDR1 KGHSH, CDR2 LQKENI. Trimming removed 5 bases from V and 2 bases from J; junction bases left unmatched: 9. The CDR3 DNA reads TGTGCCAGCTCAGATGACAGGGCTCGGGGCAATCAGCCCCAGCATTTT. This codes for CASSDDRARGNQPQHF.

The rearrangement joins TRBV7-6 to TRBJ2-2; the D gene is possibly TRBD1 (5 bases). The CDR3 loop spans 17 amino acids. Trimming took 4 bases from V and 0 from J, leaving 15 bases between them. CDR1 and CDR2 from the germline V gene are SGHVS and FNYEAQ. The CDR3 region has the DNA TGTGCCAGCAGCTCAGGGATAGGGCGTTCGAACACCGGGGAGCTGTTTTTT. As protein: CASSSGIGRSNTGELFF.

The rearrangement links TRBV6-1 to TRBJ2-2; TRBD2 matches at 11 bases. V was clipped by 11 bases and J by 7 bases; unmatched bases: 6. The CDR3 runs 13 residues. The germline V gene has CDR1 MNHNS and CDR2 SASEGT. CDR3 residues: CAGQTSGVGELFF. The DNA of the CDR3 is TGTGCCGGACAGACTAGCGGGGTCGGGGAGCTGTTTTTT.

The V call is TRBV6-4, the J call TRBJ2-6; D is possibly TRBD1 (6 bases). Per germline, CDR1 MRHNA and CDR2 SNTAGT. The CDR3 runs to 15 residues. Trimming removed 5 bases at V and 2 bases at J, with 10 bases between. Here the CDR3 reads CASSSQGAGANVLTF. CDR3 DNA: TGTGCCAGCAGTTCACAGGGAGCTGGGGCCAACGTCCTGACTTTC.